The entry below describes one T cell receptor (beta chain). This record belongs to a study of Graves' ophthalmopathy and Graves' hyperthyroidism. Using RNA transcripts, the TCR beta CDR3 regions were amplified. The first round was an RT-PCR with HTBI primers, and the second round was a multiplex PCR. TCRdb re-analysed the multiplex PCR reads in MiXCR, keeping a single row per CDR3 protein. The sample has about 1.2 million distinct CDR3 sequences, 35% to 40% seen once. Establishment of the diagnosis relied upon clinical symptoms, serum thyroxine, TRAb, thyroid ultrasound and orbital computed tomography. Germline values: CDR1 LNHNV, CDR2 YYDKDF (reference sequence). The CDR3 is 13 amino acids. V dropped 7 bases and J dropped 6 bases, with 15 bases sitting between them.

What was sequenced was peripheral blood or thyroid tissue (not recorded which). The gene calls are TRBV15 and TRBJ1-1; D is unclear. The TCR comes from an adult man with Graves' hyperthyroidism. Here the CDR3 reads CATMGRTDSEAFF. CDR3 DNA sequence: TGTGCCACCATGGGCAGAACCGACTCTGAAGCTTTCTTT.